This T cell receptor (beta chain) stems from a study of T cells in Graves' hyperthyroidism and ophthalmopathy. Overall study results and limits: From stable hyperthyroidism, ophthalmopathy was separated by a 13 V-J model. Blood also carried most thyroid clonotypes expanded above 0.001.

Clinical symptoms, serum thyroxine, TRAb, thyroid ultrasound and orbital computed tomography established diagnosis. The authors obtained PBMCs from 10 ml of fresh peripheral blood. Germline V gene sequence: CDR1 GTSNPN, CDR2 SVGIG (reference sequence). With 5 bases removed from V and 5 bases from J, the gap between germline ends came to 15 bases. This CDR3 spans 13 amino acids. The TCR beta CDR3 regions underwent amplification using RNA transcripts as the source. TCR CDR3 regions were first amplified by RT-PCR with HTBI primers. TCRdb independently ran MiXCR on the multiplex PCR reads; one entry per CDR3 protein. The sample contains 300,000 to 400,000 distinct CDR3 sequences, approximately 13% of which appear only once. This clonotype was observed a few times. Its matching antigen is unknown. It may be a read error: a sequence one base away is much more abundant.

This receptor was taken from a woman between 55 and 75 years old with Graves' hyperthyroidism. The chain is built from TRBV30 and TRBJ2-5; maybe TRBD1 (5 bases). Input material: blood. The CDR3 reads CAWREGVWETQYF. CDR3 DNA: TGTGCCTGGCGTGAAGGGGTGTGGGAGACCCAGTACTTC.